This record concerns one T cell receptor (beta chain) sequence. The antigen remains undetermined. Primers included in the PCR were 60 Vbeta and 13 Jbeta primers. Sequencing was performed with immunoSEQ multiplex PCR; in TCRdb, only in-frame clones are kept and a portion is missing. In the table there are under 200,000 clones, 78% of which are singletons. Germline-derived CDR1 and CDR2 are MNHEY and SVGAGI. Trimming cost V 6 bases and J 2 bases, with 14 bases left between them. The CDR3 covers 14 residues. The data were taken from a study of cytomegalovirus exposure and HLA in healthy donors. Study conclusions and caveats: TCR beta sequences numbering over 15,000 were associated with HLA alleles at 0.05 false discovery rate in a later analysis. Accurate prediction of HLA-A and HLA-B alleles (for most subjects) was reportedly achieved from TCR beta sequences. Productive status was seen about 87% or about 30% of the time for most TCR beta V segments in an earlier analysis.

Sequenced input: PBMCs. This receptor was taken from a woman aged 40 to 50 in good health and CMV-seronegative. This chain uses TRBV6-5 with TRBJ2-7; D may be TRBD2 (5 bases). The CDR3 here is CASSWTGGPYEQYF. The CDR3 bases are TGTGCCAGCAGCTGGACTGGAGGCCCCTACGAGCAGTACTTC.